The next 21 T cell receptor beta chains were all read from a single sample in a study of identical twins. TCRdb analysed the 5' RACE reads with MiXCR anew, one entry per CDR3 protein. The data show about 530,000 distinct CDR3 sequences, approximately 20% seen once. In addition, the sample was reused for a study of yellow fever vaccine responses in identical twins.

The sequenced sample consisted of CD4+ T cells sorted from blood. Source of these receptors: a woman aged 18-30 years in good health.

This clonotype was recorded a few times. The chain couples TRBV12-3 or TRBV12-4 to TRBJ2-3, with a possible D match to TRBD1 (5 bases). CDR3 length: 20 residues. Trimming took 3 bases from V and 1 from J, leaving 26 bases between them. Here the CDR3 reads CASSLYSRFRPGIRTDTQYF. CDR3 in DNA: TGTGCCAGCAGTTTGTACTCCAGGTTTAGGCCAGGGATACGCACAGATACGCAGTATTTT.

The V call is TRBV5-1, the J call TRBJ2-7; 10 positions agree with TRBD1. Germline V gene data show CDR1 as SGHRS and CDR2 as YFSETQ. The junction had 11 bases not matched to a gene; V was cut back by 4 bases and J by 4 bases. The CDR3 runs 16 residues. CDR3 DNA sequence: TGCGCCAGCAGCGCTTACCCGGGACAGGGGAAATACGAGCAGTACTTC. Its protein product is CASSAYPGQGKYEQYF.

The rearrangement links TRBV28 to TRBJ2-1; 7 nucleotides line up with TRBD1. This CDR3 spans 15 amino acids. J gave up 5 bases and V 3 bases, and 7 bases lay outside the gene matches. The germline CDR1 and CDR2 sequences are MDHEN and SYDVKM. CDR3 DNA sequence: TGTGCCAGCAGTTTCCTGGACAGGTTCGACAATGAGCAGTTCTTC. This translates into CASSFLDRFDNEQFF.

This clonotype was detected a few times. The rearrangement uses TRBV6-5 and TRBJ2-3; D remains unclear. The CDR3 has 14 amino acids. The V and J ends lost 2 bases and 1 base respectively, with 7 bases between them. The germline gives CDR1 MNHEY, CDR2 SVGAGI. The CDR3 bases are TGTGCCAGCAGTTACAGAAAAGGCACAGATACGCAGTATTTT. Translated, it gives CASSYRKGTDTQYF.

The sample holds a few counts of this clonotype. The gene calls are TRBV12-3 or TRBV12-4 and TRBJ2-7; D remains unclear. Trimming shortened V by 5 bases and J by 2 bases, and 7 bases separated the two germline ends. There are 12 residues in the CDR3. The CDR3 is CASSHAPYEQYF. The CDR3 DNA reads TGTGCCAGCAGTCACGCCCCCTACGAGCAGTACTTC.

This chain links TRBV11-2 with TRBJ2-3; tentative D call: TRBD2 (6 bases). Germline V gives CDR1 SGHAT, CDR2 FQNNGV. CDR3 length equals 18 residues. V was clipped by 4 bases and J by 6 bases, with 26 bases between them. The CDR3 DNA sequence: TGTGCCAGCAGCTCACTAGGAGGGCAGGGAGGCGAATTGGATACGCAGTATTTT. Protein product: CASSSLGGQGGELDTQYF.

The CDR3, as DNA: TGTGCCAGCAGCGTCCAATTACTTAACACTGAAGCTTTCTTT. Translating it yields CASSVQLLNTEAFF. The chain uses TRBV9 and TRBJ1-1, with D unresolved. This CDR3 comprises 14 residues. Germline V CDR1 and CDR2: SGDLS, YYNGEE. With 2 bases removed from V and 2 bases from J, the gap between germline ends came to 10 bases.

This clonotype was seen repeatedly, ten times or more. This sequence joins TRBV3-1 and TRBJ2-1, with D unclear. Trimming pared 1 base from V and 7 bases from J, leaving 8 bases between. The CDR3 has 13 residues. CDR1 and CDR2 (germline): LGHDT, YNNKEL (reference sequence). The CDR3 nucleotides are TGTGCCAGCAGCCAAGGCAGAACAAATGAGCAGTTCTTC. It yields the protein CASSQGRTNEQFF.

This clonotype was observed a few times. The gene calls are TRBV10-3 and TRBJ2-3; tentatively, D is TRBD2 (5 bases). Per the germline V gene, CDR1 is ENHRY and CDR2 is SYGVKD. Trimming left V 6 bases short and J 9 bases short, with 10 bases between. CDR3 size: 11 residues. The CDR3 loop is CAIRGENTQYF. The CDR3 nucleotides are TGTGCCATCAGGGGAGAGAACACGCAGTATTTT.

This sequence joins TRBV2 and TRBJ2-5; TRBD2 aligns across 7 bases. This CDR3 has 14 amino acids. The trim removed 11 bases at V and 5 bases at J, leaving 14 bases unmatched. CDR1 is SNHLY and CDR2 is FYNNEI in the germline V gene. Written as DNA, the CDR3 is TGTGCCGGGGAATTGGGACTAAGGCGGGAGACCCAGTACTTC. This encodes CAGELGLRRETQYF.

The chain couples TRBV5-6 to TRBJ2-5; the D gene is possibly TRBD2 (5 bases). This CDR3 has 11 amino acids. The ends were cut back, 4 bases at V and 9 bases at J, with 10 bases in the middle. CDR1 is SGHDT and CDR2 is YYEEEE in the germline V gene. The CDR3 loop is CASSRVGAQYF. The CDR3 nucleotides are TGTGCCAGCAGCCGGGTCGGGGCCCAGTACTTC.

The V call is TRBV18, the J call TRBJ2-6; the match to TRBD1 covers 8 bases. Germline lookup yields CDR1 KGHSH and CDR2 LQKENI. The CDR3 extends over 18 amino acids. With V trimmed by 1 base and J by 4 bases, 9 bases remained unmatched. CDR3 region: CASSPRTGRFLGANVLTF. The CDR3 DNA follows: TGTGCCAGCTCACCACGGACAGGGAGGTTCCTCGGGGCCAACGTCCTGACTTTC. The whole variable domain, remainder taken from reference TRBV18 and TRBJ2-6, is NAGVMQNPRHLVRRRGQEARLRCSPMKGHSHVYWYRQLPEEGLKFMVYLQKENIIDESGMPKERFSAEFPKEGPSILRIQQVVRGDSAAYFCASSPRTGRFLGANVLTFGAGSRLTVL.

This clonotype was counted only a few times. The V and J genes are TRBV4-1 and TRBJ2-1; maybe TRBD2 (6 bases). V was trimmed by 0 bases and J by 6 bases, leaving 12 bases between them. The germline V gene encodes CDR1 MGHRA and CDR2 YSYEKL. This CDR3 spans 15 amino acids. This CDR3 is CASSQEGRRANEQFF. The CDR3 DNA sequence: TGCGCCAGCAGCCAAGAGGGTCGGAGGGCCAATGAGCAGTTCTTC.

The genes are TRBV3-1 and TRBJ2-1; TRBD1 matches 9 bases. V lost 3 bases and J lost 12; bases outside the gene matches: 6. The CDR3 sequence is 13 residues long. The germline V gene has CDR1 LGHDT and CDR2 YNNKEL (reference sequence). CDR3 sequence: CASSQGQGTLQFF. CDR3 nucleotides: TGTGCCAGCAGCCAGGGACAGGGTACGCTGCAGTTCTTC.

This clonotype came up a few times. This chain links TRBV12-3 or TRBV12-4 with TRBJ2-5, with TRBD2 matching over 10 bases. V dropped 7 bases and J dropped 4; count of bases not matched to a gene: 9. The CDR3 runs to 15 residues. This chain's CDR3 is CASNRGAGGPETQYF. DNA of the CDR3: TGTGCCAGCAACCGAGGAGCGGGGGGGCCAGAGACCCAGTACTTC.

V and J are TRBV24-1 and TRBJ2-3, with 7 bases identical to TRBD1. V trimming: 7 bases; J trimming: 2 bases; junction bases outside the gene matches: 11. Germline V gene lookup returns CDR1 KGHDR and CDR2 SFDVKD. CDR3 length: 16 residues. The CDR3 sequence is CATSERQGGPTDTQYF. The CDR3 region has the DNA TGTGCCACCAGCGAGAGACAGGGTGGACCCACAGATACGCAGTATTTT.

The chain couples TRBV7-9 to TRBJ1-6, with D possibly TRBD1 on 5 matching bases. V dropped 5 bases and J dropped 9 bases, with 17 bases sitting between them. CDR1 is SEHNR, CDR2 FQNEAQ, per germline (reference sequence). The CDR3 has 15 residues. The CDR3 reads CASSPGTGHASPLHF. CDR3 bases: TGTGCCAGCAGCCCCGGGACGGGGCACGCTTCACCCCTCCACTTT.

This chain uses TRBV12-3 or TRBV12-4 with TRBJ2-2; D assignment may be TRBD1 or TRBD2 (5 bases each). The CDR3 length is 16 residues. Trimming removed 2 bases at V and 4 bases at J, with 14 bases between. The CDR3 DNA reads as TGTGCCAGCAGTTTATCTCCCGGGACGGTCACCGGGGAGCTGTTTTTT. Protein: CASSLSPGTVTGELFF.

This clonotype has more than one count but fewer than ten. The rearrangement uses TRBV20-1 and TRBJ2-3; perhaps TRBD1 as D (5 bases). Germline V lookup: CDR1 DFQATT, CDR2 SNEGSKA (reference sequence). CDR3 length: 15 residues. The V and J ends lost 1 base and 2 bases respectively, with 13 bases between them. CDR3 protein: CSARGTGRNTDTQYF. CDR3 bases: TGCAGTGCTAGAGGAACAGGTCGAAACACAGATACGCAGTATTTT.

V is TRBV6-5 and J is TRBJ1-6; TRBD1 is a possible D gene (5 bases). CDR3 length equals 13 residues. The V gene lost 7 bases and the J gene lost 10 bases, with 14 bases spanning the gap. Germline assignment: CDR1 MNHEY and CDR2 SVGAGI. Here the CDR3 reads CASMFQGRSPLHF. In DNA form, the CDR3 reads TGTGCCAGCATGTTTCAGGGTCGATCACCCCTCCACTTT.

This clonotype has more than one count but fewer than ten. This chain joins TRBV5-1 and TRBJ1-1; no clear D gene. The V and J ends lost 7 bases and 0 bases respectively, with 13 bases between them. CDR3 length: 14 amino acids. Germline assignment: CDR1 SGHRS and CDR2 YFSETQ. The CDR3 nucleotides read TGCGCCAGCGCAACGGGTGGATTGAACACTGAAGCTTTCTTT. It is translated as CASATGGLNTEAFF.